This T cell receptor beta chain originates from a study of T cells in Graves' hyperthyroidism and ophthalmopathy. Template material for amplifying TCR beta CDR3 regions consisted of RNA transcripts. During a first-round RT-PCR of the TCR CDR3, the HTBI primer set was used. Each CDR3 protein gets one entry after TCRdb re-called the multiplex PCR reads with MiXCR. The sample holds a few hundred thousand distinct CDR3 sequences, about 15% seen once. Sample collection date corresponds to first hyperthyroidism diagnosis, prior to any ophthalmopathy symptoms. Losses at the gene ends were 6 bases for V and 5 bases for J; bases not matched to a gene: 2. The CDR3 is made up of 15 amino acids. This clonotype has at least ten counts. Its antigen remains unidentified. Study-wide results and caveats: Onset of ophthalmopathy came a median roughly 6.5 months after the model predicted it.

This chain connects TRBV12-3 or TRBV12-4 to TRBJ2-1; 15 bases match TRBD2. The TCR sequence derives from a woman in her thirties or forties with Graves' hyperthyroidism that later progressed to Graves' ophthalmopathy. The specimen sequenced was blood. Written as DNA, the CDR3 is TGTGCCAGCAGAGGACTAGCGGGAGGGAACAATGAGCAGTTCTTC. This translates into CASRGLAGGNNEQFF.